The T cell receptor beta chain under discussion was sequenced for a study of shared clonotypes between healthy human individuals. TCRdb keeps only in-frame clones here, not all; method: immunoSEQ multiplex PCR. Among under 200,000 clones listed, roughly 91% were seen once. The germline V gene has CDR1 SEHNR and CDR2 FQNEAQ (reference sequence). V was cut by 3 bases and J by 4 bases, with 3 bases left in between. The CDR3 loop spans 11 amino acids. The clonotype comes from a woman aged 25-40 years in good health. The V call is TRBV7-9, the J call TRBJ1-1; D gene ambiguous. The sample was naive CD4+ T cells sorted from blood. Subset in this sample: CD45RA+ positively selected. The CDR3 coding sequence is TGTGCCAGCAGCTTTTTCACTGAAGCTTTCTTT. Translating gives CASSFFTEAFF.